The clone carrying this TCR beta chain was picked up a small number of times. The record originates from a study of T-cell memory formation after mild COVID-19. The germline gives CDR1 SGHDT, CDR2 YYEEEE. The CDR3 length is 14 residues. Deletions cut 0 bases from V and 3 bases from J, with 9 bases between. The authors produced TCR alpha and TCR beta cDNA libraries with sample barcodes and UMIs by 5'RACE using constant-segment primers. TCRdb reprocessed the 5' RACE reads via MiXCR and lists one record per CDR3 protein. Among 150,000 to 200,000 distinct CDR3 sequences listed, 20% to 25% were seen once. The sample was PBMCs or a T cell subset sorted from them (not recorded which). This sequence joins TRBV5-6 and TRBJ1-1, with TRBD1 as a possible D gene (5 bases). The source is an adult woman who had mild COVID-19 (a few samples of this study predate the infection). Cell type and time point are not known. CDR3 loop: CASSLVQGYTEAFF. As DNA, the CDR3 is TGTGCCAGCAGCTTGGTGCAGGGTTACACTGAAGCTTTCTTT.